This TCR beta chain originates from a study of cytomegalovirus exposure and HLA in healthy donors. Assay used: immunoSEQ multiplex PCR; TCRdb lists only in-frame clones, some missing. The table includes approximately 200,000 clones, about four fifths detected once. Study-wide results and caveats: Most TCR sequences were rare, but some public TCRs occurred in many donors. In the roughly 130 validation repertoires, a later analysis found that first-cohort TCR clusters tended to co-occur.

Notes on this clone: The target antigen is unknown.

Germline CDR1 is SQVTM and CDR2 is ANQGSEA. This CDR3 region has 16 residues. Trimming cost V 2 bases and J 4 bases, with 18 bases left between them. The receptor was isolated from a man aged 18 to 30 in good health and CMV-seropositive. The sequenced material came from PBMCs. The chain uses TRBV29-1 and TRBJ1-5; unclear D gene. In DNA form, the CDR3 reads TGCAGCGTTGAAATTGACACGCGTGCAGTGAATCAGCCCCAGCATTTT. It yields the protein CSVEIDTRAVNQPQHF.